The 14 T cell receptor beta chains reported below all come from one sample, sequenced in a study of shared clonotypes between healthy human individuals. Method: immunoSEQ multiplex PCR; TCRdb's copy keeps in-frame clones and lacks some. The sample lists about 680,000 clones; around 73% were seen once. Sequencing was carried out using memory CD4+ T cells sorted from blood. Regarding subset: CD45RA-negative fraction. These receptors all stem from a woman in her twenties or thirties in good health.

This clone was recorded once. The chain uses TRBV19 and TRBJ2-5; possibly TRBD1 or TRBD2 for D (5 bases each). The germline V gene has CDR1 LNHDA and CDR2 SQIVND (reference sequence). V gave up 7 bases and J gave up 1 base, with 13 bases separating them. The CDR3 length is 14 residues. CDR3: CASNNRGPQETQYF. CDR3 DNA: TGTGCCAGTAATAACCGGGGCCCCCAAGAGACCCAGTACTTC.

The chain combines TRBV5-1 with TRBJ1-4; D may be TRBD1 (5 bases). Per the germline V gene, CDR1 is SGHRS and CDR2 is YFSETQ. This CDR3 spans 17 amino acids. Trimming removed 2 bases from V and 7 bases from J, with 21 bases in between. The DNA of the CDR3 is TGCGCCAGCAGCTTAGGGACGGGATACTCGAGGGGTGAAAAACTGTTTTTT. Translation gives CASSLGTGYSRGEKLFF.

This clone was counted between two and nine times. The chain employs TRBV7-2 and TRBJ1-1; D uncertain. V lost 6 bases to trimming and J lost 1 base, with 15 bases between them. Germline assignment: CDR1 SGHTA and CDR2 FQGNSA. There are 15 residues in the CDR3. CDR3 amino acids: CASSSSAVANTEAFF. DNA of the CDR3: TGTGCCAGCAGTTCCTCGGCGGTAGCGAACACTGAAGCTTTCTTT.

CDR3 sequence (DNA): TGTGCCAGCAGCTTGGGAGGGCTGAGTGGTACAGATACGCAGTATTTT. It translates to CASSLGGLSGTDTQYF. The chain uses TRBV5-5 and TRBJ2-3, with D tentatively TRBD2 (5 bases). Trimming cost V 0 bases and J 3 bases, with 14 bases left between them. The CDR3 is made up of 16 amino acids. Looked up from germline, CDR1 is SGHKS and CDR2 is YYEKEE (reference sequence).

The V and J genes are TRBV6-4 and TRBJ2-7, with TRBD2 matching 7 bases. The J segment lost 2 bases and the V segment lost 7 bases, leaving 14 bases of the junction unmatched. The CDR3 extends over 16 amino acids. The germline gives CDR1 MRHNA, CDR2 SNTAGT. DNA for the CDR3: TGTGCCAGCATCCCACGTGGGGCTAGCGGACCCTACGAGCAGTACTTC. It translates to CASIPRGASGPYEQYF.

The chain is built from TRBV28 and TRBJ1-2; D remains unclear. The germline gives CDR1 MDHEN, CDR2 SYDVKM. The CDR3 runs 13 residues. V was pared by 1 base and J by 5 bases, with 8 bases between. The CDR3 DNA is TGTGCCAGCAGTTTATCCGGCGCTTATGGCTACACCTTC. As protein: CASSLSGAYGYTF.

This clone has more than one count but fewer than ten. The chain combines TRBV11-1 with TRBJ2-7; a possible D gene is TRBD2 (5 bases). Germline V gives CDR1 SGHAT, CDR2 FQDESV (reference sequence). Trimming removed 5 bases from V and 7 bases from J, with 15 bases in between. The CDR3 runs 13 residues. The CDR3 protein is CASSALRTGEQYF. CDR3 in DNA: TGTGCCAGCAGCGCACTTCGAACGGGGGAGCAGTACTTC.

This clone has just a few counts. This rearrangement joins TRBV25-1 to TRBJ1-4; 8 nucleotides agree with TRBD1. Germline V CDR1 and CDR2: MGHDK, SYGVNS. Trimming at V came to 2 bases and at J to 7 bases, leaving 6 bases not matched to a gene. The length of the CDR3 is 15 residues. The CDR3 is CASSEPTGGVEKLFF. The DNA of the CDR3 is TGTGCCAGCAGTGAACCTACAGGGGGGGTTGAAAAACTGTTTTTT.

This clone has more than one count but fewer than ten. In the same sample, other DNA sequences code for this CDR3. V gene TRBV6-1 combines with J gene TRBJ1-5; TRBD1 is a possible D gene (5 bases). This CDR3 comprises 14 residues. The V end was cut by 3 bases, the J end by 2 bases, with 8 bases between. Germline V gene sequence: CDR1 MNHNS, CDR2 SASEGT. The chain's CDR3 is CASSEGRGNQPQHF. The CDR3 nucleotides read TGTGCCAGCAGTGAGGGACGGGGCAATCAGCCCCAGCATTTT.

This chain links TRBV27 with TRBJ2-7, with TRBD1 as a possible D gene (6 bases). The germline V and J ends were trimmed by 2 bases and 0 bases, with 14 bases remaining between them. The CDR3 consists of 16 residues. Germline lookup yields CDR1 MNHEY and CDR2 SMNVEV (reference sequence). The CDR3 reads CASSLLGQGPSYEQYF. The CDR3 DNA reads as TGTGCCAGCAGTTTACTTGGGCAGGGGCCCTCCTACGAGCAGTACTTC.

Turning to this clone: At one of its ends the junction is not consistent with the germline gene, which may arise from a read error. The chain combines TRBV6-5 with TRBJ2-1, with D perhaps matching TRBD1 or TRBD2 (5 bases each). Per the germline V gene, CDR1 is MNHEY and CDR2 is SVGAGI. This CDR3 has 12 residues. CDR3 protein: CAISDTGGEQFF. CDR3 coding DNA: TGTGCCATCAGTGATACTGGGGGTGAGCAGTTCTTC.

The rearrangement joins TRBV5-1 to TRBJ2-7; no reliable D call. The germline gives CDR1 SGHRS, CDR2 YFSETQ. Trimming stripped 6 bases from V and 2 bases from J, with 15 bases between. The CDR3 sequence is 14 residues long. In nucleotides, the CDR3 is TGCGCCAGCACAGCCGACCCACAGACCTACGAGCAGTACTTC. Protein product: CASTADPQTYEQYF.

The chain carries TRBV25-1 and TRBJ2-1; D ambiguous. The germline V and J ends were trimmed by 3 bases and 0 bases, with 12 bases remaining between them. This CDR3 spans 16 amino acids. Germline V gives CDR1 MGHDK, CDR2 SYGVNS. The CDR3 region has the DNA TGTGCCAGCAGTGACTTAAACTCCCACTCCTACAATGAGCAGTTCTTC. Translating it yields CASSDLNSHSYNEQFF.

The gene calls are TRBV14 and TRBJ1-1; D is undetermined. Germline V lookup: CDR1 SGHDN, CDR2 FVKESK. The CDR3 is 14 amino acids. Between the trimmed V and J ends, which lost 2 bases and 1 base, there was a span of 8 bases. The chain's CDR3 is CASSQFGRNTEAFF. In nucleotides, the CDR3 is TGTGCCAGCAGCCAATTTGGACGGAACACTGAAGCTTTCTTT.